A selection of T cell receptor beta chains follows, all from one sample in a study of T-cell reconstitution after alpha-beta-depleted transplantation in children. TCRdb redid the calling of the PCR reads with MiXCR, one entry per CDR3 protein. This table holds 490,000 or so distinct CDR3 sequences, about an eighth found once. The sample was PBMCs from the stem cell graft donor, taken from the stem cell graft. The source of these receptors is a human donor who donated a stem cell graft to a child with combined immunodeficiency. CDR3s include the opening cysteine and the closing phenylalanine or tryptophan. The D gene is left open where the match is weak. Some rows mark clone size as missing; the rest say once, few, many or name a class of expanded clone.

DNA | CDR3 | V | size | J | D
TGTGCCACCAGCACTGGACAGGGGACCCTCTACGAGCAGTACTTC | CATSTGQGTLYEQYF | TRBV15 | few | TRBJ2-7 | TRBD1
TGCAGTGCCTTAGACGTGTCCTACGAGCAGTACTTC | CSALDVSYEQYF | TRBV20-1 | few | TRBJ2-7 | NA
TGCAGCGTTAGGGGGAGGGCCTACAATGAGCAGTTCTTC | CSVRGRAYNEQFF | TRBV29-1 | many | TRBJ2-1 | NA
TGCGCCAGCAGCTTGGTCAACCCTAGCACAGATACGCAGTATTTT | CASSLVNPSTDTQYF | TRBV5-1 | NA | TRBJ2-3 | NA
TGCAGTGCTAGAGATAGGGACGGAGCCTGGGCCTACGAGCAGTACTTC | CSARDRDGAWAYEQYF | TRBV20-1 | NA | TRBJ2-7 | NA
TGTGCCAGCACCCCTTTGCGCACCGGGGAGCTGTTTTTT | CASTPLRTGELFF | TRBV7-2 | few | TRBJ2-2 | NA
TGTGCCAGCAGCGTTGACCTGGGCCGGATGGGCTACACCTTC | CASSVDLGRMGYTF | TRBV9 | many | TRBJ1-2 | NA
TGCAGCGTTTTGGACTTTTACGAGCAGTACTTC | CSVLDFYEQYF | TRBV29-1 | NA | TRBJ2-7 | NA
TGTGCCAGCAGCCCCTGGCGCCCTAACACCGGGGAGCTGTTTTTT | CASSPWRPNTGELFF | TRBV7-2 | few | TRBJ2-2 | NA
TGTGCCAGCAGCTTAGCGGGACAGGGCCAAAACACCATATATTTT | CASSLAGQGQNTIYF | TRBV7-6 | NA | TRBJ1-3 | TRBD1
TGTGCCAGCAGTCACACATGGTCTGCCAATGAGCAGTTCTTC | CASSHTWSANEQFF | TRBV27 | NA | TRBJ2-1 | NA
TGCAGCGTGGGGAGACAGGGGGCGCGGGGAGATACGCAGTATTTT | CSVGRQGARGDTQYF | TRBV29-1 | NA | TRBJ2-3 | TRBD1